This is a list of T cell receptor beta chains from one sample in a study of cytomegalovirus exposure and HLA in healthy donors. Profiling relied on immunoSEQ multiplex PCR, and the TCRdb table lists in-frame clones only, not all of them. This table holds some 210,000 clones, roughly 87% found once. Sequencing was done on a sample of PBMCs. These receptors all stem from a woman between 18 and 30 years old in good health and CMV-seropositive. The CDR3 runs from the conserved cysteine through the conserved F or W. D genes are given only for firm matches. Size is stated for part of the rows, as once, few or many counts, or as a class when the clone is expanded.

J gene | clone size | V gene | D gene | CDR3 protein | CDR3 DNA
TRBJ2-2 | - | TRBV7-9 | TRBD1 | CASSSRQGVFGGELFF | TGTGCCAGCAGTTCACGACAGGGGGTATTCGGCGGGGAGCTGTTTTTT
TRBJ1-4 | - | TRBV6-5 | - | CASSYDRFNEKLFF | TGTGCCAGCAGTTACGACAGATTTAATGAAAAACTGTTTTTT
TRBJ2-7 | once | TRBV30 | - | CAWDMTDSYEQYF | TGTGCCTGGGATATGACAGACAGCTACGAGCAGTACTTC
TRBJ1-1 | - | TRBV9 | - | CASSVLDMNTEAFF | TGTGCCAGCAGCGTCCTTGACATGAACACTGAAGCTTTCTTT
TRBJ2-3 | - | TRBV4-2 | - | CASSQAGREDTQYF | TGTGCCAGCAGCCAAGCAGGGCGGGAAGATACGCAGTATTTT
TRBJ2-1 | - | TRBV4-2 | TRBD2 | CASSQAGTSGRKEQFF | TGTGCCAGCAGCCAGGCAGGGACTAGCGGGAGAAAGGAGCAGTTCTTC
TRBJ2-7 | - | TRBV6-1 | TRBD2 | CASTSGVYEQYF | TGTGCCAGTACTAGCGGGGTATACGAGCAGTACTTC
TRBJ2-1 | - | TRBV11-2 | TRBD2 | CASSLALAGGYSYNEQFF | TGTGCCAGCAGCTTAGCCCTAGCGGGAGGGTACTCCTACAATGAGCAGTTCTTC
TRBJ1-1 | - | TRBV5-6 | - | CASSLGNREGFF | TGTGCCAGCAGCTTGGGGAATCGGGAGGGTTTCTTT
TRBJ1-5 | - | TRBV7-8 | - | CASSSRGGNQPQHF | TGTGCCAGCAGCTCGCGGGGCGGCAATCAGCCCCAGCATTTT
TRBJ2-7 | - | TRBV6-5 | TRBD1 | CASGQGAGEQYF | TGTGCCAGCGGACAGGGGGCCGGGGAGCAGTACTTC
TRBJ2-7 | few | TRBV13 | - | CASSPSNRSYPRGEQYF | TGTGCCAGCAGCCCAAGTAACAGGTCCTACCCTCGAGGCGAGCAGTACTTC
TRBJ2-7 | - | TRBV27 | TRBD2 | CASSLSGGGYEQYF | TGTGCCAGCAGTTTGAGCGGGGGGGGATACGAGCAGTACTTC
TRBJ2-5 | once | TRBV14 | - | CASSQDIGVRETQYF | TGTGCCAGCAGCCAAGATATCGGGGTTAGGGAGACCCAGTACTTC
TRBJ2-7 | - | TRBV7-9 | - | CASSPLPYEQYF | TGTGCCAGCAGCCCCCTCCCCTACGAGCAGTACTTC
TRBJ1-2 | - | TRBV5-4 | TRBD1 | CASSLARQGPRGYTF | TGTGCCAGCAGCTTGGCCCGACAGGGGCCTAGGGGCTACACCTTC
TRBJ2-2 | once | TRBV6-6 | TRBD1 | CASGEGQAMNTGELFF | TGTGCCAGCGGAGAGGGACAGGCCATGAACACCGGGGAGCTGTTTTTT
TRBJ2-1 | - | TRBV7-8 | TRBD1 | CASSLVHYEQGTYNEQFF | TGTGCCAGCAGCTTAGTCCACTACGAACAGGGGACCTACAATGAGCAGTTCTTC
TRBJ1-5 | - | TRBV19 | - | CASSPPGGNQPQHF | TGTGCCAGTAGTCCCCCTGGGGGGAATCAGCCCCAGCATTTT